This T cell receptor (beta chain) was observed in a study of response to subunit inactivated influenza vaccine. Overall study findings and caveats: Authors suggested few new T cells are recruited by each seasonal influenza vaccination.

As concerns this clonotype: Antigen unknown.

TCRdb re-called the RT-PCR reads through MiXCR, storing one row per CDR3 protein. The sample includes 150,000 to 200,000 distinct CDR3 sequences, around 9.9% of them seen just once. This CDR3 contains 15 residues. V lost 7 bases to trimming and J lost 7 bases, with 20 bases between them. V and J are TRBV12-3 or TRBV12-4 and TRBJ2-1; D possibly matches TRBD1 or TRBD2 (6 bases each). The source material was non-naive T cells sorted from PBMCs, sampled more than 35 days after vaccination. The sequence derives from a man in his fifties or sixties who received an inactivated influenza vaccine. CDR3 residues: CASTSEGGYSNEQFF. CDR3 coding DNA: TGTGCCAGCACCTCCGAGGGGGGCTATTCGAATGAGCAGTTCTTC.